The rows below give T cell receptor beta chains drawn from one sample of a study of human T cells and chemical hapten exposure. TCRdb reprocessed the RACE reads via MiXCR and lists one record per CDR3 protein. Seen here are roughly 50,000 distinct CDR3 sequences, about 10% observed once, and the top ten hold around a sixth. The sequenced sample was whole blood, obtained in connection with sensitization to the hapten diphenylcyclopropenone (DPC). The receptors were gathered from a woman between 40 and 55 years old with alopecia areata. Some clones in this sample may be carry-over from other donors' samples. CDR3s leave out the opening cysteine and the closing phenylalanine or tryptophan. Fields, in order: V gene, D gene, clone size, J gene, CDR3 protein. The D gene is left open where the match is weak. Only some rows state a clone size, as once, few, many or a class for expanded clones.

V: TRBV19; D: -; size: many; J: TRBJ2-5; CDR3: ATMTEQETQY
V: TRBV28; D: -; size: -; J: TRBJ1-2; CDR3: ASSKGLILYGYT
V: TRBV15; D: -; size: -; J: TRBJ1-1; CDR3: ATSREGLSNTEAF
V: TRBV11-2; D: TRBD2; size: -; J: TRBJ2-5; CDR3: ASSHLAGSQETQY
V: TRBV28; D: -; size: many; J: TRBJ1-5; CDR3: ASSLDLTWGDQPQH
V: TRBV28; D: TRBD1; size: -; J: TRBJ1-6; CDR3: ASTSPGQSSSYNSPLH
V: TRBV7-3; D: -; size: few; J: TRBJ1-4; CDR3: ASSKYGPTTNEKLF
V: TRBV28; D: -; size: -; J: TRBJ1-1; CDR3: ASSLLRQDTEAF
V: TRBV11-2; D: -; size: many; J: TRBJ2-7; CDR3: ASSLAVLYEQY
V: TRBV9; D: TRBD1; size: many; J: TRBJ1-4; CDR3: ASSGITGTANEKLF
V: TRBV7-6; D: -; size: many; J: TRBJ1-1; CDR3: ASSLKGEKNTEAF
V: TRBV18; D: -; size: many; J: TRBJ2-5; CDR3: ASSPAQGNTETQY
V: TRBV4-1; D: TRBD1; size: few; J: TRBJ1-4; CDR3: ASSQGQGNEKLF
V: TRBV29-1; D: -; size: -; J: TRBJ2-7; CDR3: SVELTYEQY
V: TRBV5-1; D: -; size: -; J: TRBJ1-5; CDR3: ASSLSGNSNQPQH
V: TRBV2; D: -; size: many; J: TRBJ2-2; CDR3: ASSERQASTGELF
V: TRBV12-5; D: -; size: many; J: TRBJ1-1; CDR3: ASGLVLGQGTIGNTEAF
V: TRBV4-1; D: TRBD1; size: few; J: TRBJ1-1; CDR3: ASSQVAGGTEAF
V: TRBV7-3; D: -; size: few; J: TRBJ2-3; CDR3: ASSLTVFSGQGQDTQY
V: TRBV27; D: -; size: -; J: TRBJ2-3; CDR3: ASSLPSIPRGTDTQY
V: TRBV5-6; D: TRBD2; size: many; J: TRBJ2-3; CDR3: ASRLAGGLPDTQY
V: TRBV6-5; D: TRBD1; size: many; J: TRBJ2-5; CDR3: ASGRGHETQY
V: TRBV11-2; D: -; size: few; J: TRBJ2-1; CDR3: ASSPRGGPYNEQF
V: TRBV7-2; D: TRBD2; size: many; J: TRBJ2-2; CDR3: ASSPGTSSLTGELF
V: TRBV5-1; D: TRBD2; size: many; J: TRBJ2-3; CDR3: ASSYSGGHTDTQY
V: TRBV28; D: -; size: few; J: TRBJ2-7; CDR3: ASTPGRDYEQY
V: TRBV18; D: -; size: many; J: TRBJ2-3; CDR3: ASSPTTSTDTQY
V: TRBV3-1; D: -; size: -; J: TRBJ2-1; CDR3: ASSQWDLDYNEQF
V: TRBV4-1; D: -; size: few; J: TRBJ2-5; CDR3: ASSQDRGRGYQETQY
V: TRBV5-1; D: TRBD2; size: -; J: TRBJ2-7; CDR3: ASSLPSGVRNEQY
V: TRBV12-3/TRBV12-4; D: -; size: few; J: TRBJ1-2; CDR3: ASSPYREVEGYT
V: TRBV7-9; D: -; size: many; J: TRBJ1-1; CDR3: ASSLVNTEAF
V: TRBV14; D: TRBD2; size: few; J: TRBJ2-3; CDR3: ASSPKASGRDTDTQY
V: TRBV10-2; D: -; size: -; J: TRBJ2-7; CDR3: ASSEIARSSYEQY
V: TRBV12-5; D: TRBD1; size: -; J: TRBJ2-5; CDR3: ASGPGQQETQY
V: TRBV2; D: -; size: many; J: TRBJ1-4; CDR3: ASSELGTTNEKLF
V: TRBV7-2; D: -; size: -; J: TRBJ2-6; CDR3: ASSLEAMVAGANVLT
V: TRBV2; D: TRBD2; size: many; J: TRBJ2-1; CDR3: ATSPLSGGIQF
V: TRBV19; D: -; size: -; J: TRBJ2-1; CDR3: ASSISTVGEQF
V: TRBV6-6; D: -; size: few; J: TRBJ2-3; CDR3: ASSPGESDTQY
V: TRBV28; D: -; size: many; J: TRBJ2-4; CDR3: ASSFRGAIIGIQY
V: TRBV27; D: -; size: -; J: TRBJ2-2; CDR3: ASSFFTGELF
V: TRBV7-2; D: -; size: many; J: TRBJ2-2; CDR3: ASSLEAGGELF
V: TRBV20-1; D: -; size: -; J: TRBJ2-1; CDR3: SATGPYNEQF
V: TRBV29-1; D: TRBD2; size: many; J: TRBJ2-5; CDR3: SAERGGETQY
V: TRBV15; D: TRBD1; size: few; J: TRBJ2-1; CDR3: ATSRDRTGGSYNEQF
V: TRBV7-2; D: TRBD1; size: few; J: TRBJ2-5; CDR3: ASSFYPSGTGGETQY
V: TRBV6-2/TRBV6-3; D: -; size: -; J: TRBJ1-5; CDR3: ASRTPGQSDSNQPQH
V: TRBV13; D: -; size: -; J: TRBJ1-5; CDR3: ASSLLREGNQPQH
V: TRBV13; D: -; size: many; J: TRBJ2-7; CDR3: ASSLKDGYEQY
V: TRBV2; D: -; size: many; J: TRBJ2-3; CDR3: ASRGRGGRGNTQY
V: TRBV11-2; D: TRBD1; size: -; J: TRBJ2-5; CDR3: ASSLEGALQETQY
V: TRBV6-1; D: -; size: few; J: TRBJ1-2; CDR3: ASSEAPGRPYGYT
V: TRBV18; D: -; size: many; J: TRBJ2-7; CDR3: ASSDQDYEQY
V: TRBV30; D: -; size: -; J: TRBJ2-1; CDR3: AWITGPSSYNEQF
V: TRBV30; D: -; size: many; J: TRBJ2-5; CDR3: AWSVRETQY
V: TRBV7-3; D: TRBD2; size: many; J: TRBJ2-3; CDR3: ASSSGGAIDTQY
V: TRBV7-8; D: TRBD1; size: few; J: TRBJ2-2; CDR3: ASSLLDRVVTGELF
V: TRBV4-1; D: -; size: few; J: TRBJ1-1; CDR3: ASSQVRDGYTEAF